Included here is one T cell receptor (beta chain) sequence, with context. This clonotype was counted many times. This receptor's antigen is unknown. No clone much larger than this one lies a single base away; base qualities are absent. The germline V gene specifies KGHDR as CDR1 and SFDVKD as CDR2. The CDR3 goes from the cysteine to the phenylalanine over 16 residues. Only the CDR3 part of the read is kept: 48 bases, read in frame from the first base. V ends up 3 bases short and J 7 bases short, with an unmatched junction base count of 9. The instrument was an Illumina NovaSeq 6000. TCRalpha and TCRbeta cDNA libraries were constructed by 5'RACE with constant-segment primers, with sample barcodes and unique molecular identifiers being introduced. Trizol reagent was used to extract RNA from every sample. Amplification of the libraries took two PCR steps, and the second step added a second sample barcode plus Illumina TruSeq adapters. Sequencing of libraries was performed on an Illumina NovaSeq with 2 x 150 bp paired-end reads. The study's processing was this. Demultiplexing of reads and collapsing into UMI-guided consensus sequences were performed with migec v1.2.7. Using mixcr v2.1.11, UMI consensuses were aligned to TRA and TRB V and J templates and then assembled into clonotypes. A clonotype was counted as expanded or contracted only when both edgeR and NoisET called the clonotype significant, with the noise models trained on biological replicates. For edgeR calls, the thresholds were a false discovery rate-adjusted p below 0.01 and a log2 fold-change of 1. As an exploratory analysis of dynamics, PCA with hierarchical clustering was applied to max-normalized trajectories of the 1000 most abundant clonotypes. Separately sequenced CD4+ and CD8+ repertoires were used to assign a CD4 or CD8 phenotype to each responding clone. TCRdb ran its own pipeline on the public reads, namely fastp trimming at Q25 and MiXCR clone calling, and kept in-frame beta chains. When rows share a CDR3 protein, they turn into one entry using the most common DNA and genes. The V and J calls reflect TCRdb's pipeline rather than the authors' work. The sample profile shows approximately 28,000 distinct CDR3 sequences; more than 10% of them were found once. The ten largest clones capture 12% to 15% of the sample.

These data come from a study of T-cell memory formation after mild COVID-19 (dated by TCRdb to about 2021). For the wider study: TCR sequence clusters from the two donors were largely donor specific. Two young, previously healthy adult volunteers, one female and one male, were included in the cohort. In two donors, T-cell clones that expanded and contracted after mild COVID-19 were followed by sequencing TCRalpha and TCRbeta repertoires longitudinally. Findings and caveats that apply to the study as a whole: Contracting CD4+ clones were found mainly in CM and EM memory subsets, while CD8+ clones were enriched in EMRA. The study included only a couple of mild cases, and larger cohorts that include severe cases with pre-infection samples were judged to be necessary. Some responding clones were detected in pre-infection memory, suggesting pre-existing cross-reactive memory T cells joined the SARS-CoV-2 response. Clones that contracted from day 15 to 85 showed balanced CD4/CD8 phenotypes, whereas a second wave of clones that expanded from day 15 to 37 leaned towards CD4+. SARS-CoV-2 specificity of the second-wave clones peaking on day 37 was not confirmed.

PBMCs were isolated by Ficoll-Paque density gradient centrifugation. This receptor was obtained from an adult woman who had mild COVID-19 (a few samples of this study predate the infection). The sample titles of this study are shuffled in the database, so cell type and time point are left out; the donor was told from shared clones. Specimen: PBMCs or a T cell subset sorted from them (not recorded which). The chain was built from TRBV24-1 and TRBJ2-1, with 9 middle bases fitting TRBD2. The bases are TGTGCCACCAGTGATCCCCCTAGCGGGGCAGGGAATGAGCAGTTCTTC. It encodes CATSDPPSGAGNEQFF.